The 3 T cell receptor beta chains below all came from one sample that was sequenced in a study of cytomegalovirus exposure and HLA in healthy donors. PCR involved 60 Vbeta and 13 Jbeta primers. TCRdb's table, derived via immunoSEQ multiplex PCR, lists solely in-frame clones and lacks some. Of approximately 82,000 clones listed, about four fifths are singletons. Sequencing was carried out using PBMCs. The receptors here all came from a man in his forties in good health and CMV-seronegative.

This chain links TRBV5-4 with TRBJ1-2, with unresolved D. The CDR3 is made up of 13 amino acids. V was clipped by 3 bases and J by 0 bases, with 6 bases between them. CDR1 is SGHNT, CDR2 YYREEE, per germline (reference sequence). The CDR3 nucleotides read TGTGCCAGCAGCTATACAACTAACTATGGCTACACCTTC. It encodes CASSYTTNYGYTF.

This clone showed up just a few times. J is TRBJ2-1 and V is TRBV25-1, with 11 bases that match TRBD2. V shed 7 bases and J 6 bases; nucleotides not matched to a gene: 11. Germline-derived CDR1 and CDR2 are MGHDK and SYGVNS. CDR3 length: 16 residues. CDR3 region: CASTHPVTSGSNEQFF. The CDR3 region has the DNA TGTGCCAGCACACATCCGGTCACTAGCGGGAGCAATGAGCAGTTCTTC. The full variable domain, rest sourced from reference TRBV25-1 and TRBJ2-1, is EADIYQTPRYLVIGTGKKITLECSQTMGHDKMYWYQQDPGMELHLIHYSYGVNSTEKGDLSSESTVSRIRTEHFPLTLESARPSHTSQYLCASTHPVTSGSNEQFFGPGTRLTVL.

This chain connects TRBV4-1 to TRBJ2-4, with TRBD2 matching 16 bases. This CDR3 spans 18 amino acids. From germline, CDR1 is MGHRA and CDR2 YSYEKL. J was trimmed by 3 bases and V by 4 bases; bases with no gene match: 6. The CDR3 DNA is TGCGCCAGCAGCCCGGGACTAGCGGGAGGGCGAGGCAAAAACATTCAGTACTTC. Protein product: CASSPGLAGGRGKNIQYF.